Detailed here is one T cell receptor (beta chain). This sample is drawn from a study of blood T cell repertoires in COVID-19. On the study more broadly: Material from acute and convalescent COVID-19 was sourced from the United States, Italy and Spain. PBMCs, B-cell-depleted T cells, or T cells provided the cDNA or gDNA that made up the material.

Per the authors' pipeline: Amplification of reference gene primers provided the estimated nucleated cell counts. This table comes from immunoSEQ multiplex PCR, and its TCRdb copy is limited to in-frame clones, with some not included. D and trimming come from the DNA, and the V and J calls and clone size come from that table. The sample records approximately 200,000 clones, approximately 85% being singletons. This CDR3 has 14 amino acids. V shed 3 bases and J 7 bases; nucleotides not matched to a gene: 3. The germline V gene has CDR1 SGHRS and CDR2 YFSETQ. This sequence joins TRBV5-1 and TRBJ1-6; 8 bases fit TRBD1. Sequencing was performed on peripheral blood. The TCR was taken from a man aged 35 to 55 with acute or convalescent COVID-19. CDR3 amino acids: CASSYGQGNSPLHF. The CDR3 DNA reads TGCGCCAGCAGCTATGGACAGGGAAATTCACCCCTCCACTTT. Drawing the rest from reference TRBV5-1 and TRBJ1-6, the complete variable domain is KAGVTQTPRYLIKTRGQQVTLSCSPISGHRSVSWYQQTPGQGLQFLFEYFSETQRNKGNFPGRFSGRQFSNSRSEMNVSTLELGDSALYLCASSYGQGNSPLHFGNGTRLTVT.